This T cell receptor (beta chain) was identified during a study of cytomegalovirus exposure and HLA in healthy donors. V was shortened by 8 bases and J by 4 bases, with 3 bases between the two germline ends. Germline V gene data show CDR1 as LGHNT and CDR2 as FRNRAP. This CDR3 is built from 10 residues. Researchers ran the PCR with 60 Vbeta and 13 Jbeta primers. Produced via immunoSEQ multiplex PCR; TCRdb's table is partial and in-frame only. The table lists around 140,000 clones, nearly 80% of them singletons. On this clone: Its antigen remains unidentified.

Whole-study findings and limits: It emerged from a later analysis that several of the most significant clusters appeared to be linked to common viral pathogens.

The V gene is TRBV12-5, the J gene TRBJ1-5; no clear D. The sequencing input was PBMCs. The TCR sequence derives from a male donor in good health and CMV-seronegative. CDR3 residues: CASLNQPQHF. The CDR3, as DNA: TGTGCTAGTCTTAATCAGCCCCAGCATTTT.